This is a list of T cell receptor beta chains from one sample in a study of blood T cell repertoires in COVID-19. The assay was immunoSEQ multiplex PCR, and TCRdb's table has in-frame clones only and misses some. This sample yields 200,000 to 250,000 clones, of which 80% to 90% are seen a single time; about 14% belongs to the top ten. The sample was PBMCs or T cells enriched from blood (not recorded which). These receptors all come from a woman between 50 and 59 years old with acute COVID-19. CDR3s include the opening cysteine and the closing phenylalanine or tryptophan. D genes are given only for firm matches. Some rows mark clone size as missing; the rest say once, few, many or name a class of expanded clone.

>TRBJ1-1|.|TRBV7-3|.
CASSPRTDTEAFF
TGTGCCAGCAGCCCACGGACAGATACTGAAGCTTTCTTT
>TRBJ1-1|.|TRBV18|TRBD1
CASSPGTGPFEAFF
TGTGCCAGCTCCCCTGGGACAGGGCCTTTCGAAGCTTTCTTT
>TRBJ2-6|.|TRBV18|TRBD1
CASSPSRTGISGANVLTF
TGTGCCAGCTCACCTTCGAGGACAGGGATCTCTGGGGCCAACGTCCTGACTTTC
>TRBJ2-3|.|TRBV6-5|TRBD2
CASSVVAGAGDTQYF
TGTGCCAGCTCCGTTGTGGCGGGAGCGGGGGATACGCAGTATTTT
>TRBJ1-4|.|TRBV5-1|.
CASSLLGVNSNEKLFF
TGCGCCAGCAGCTTGTTGGGAGTCAACTCCAATGAAAAACTGTTTTTT
>TRBJ1-5|.|TRBV5-5|TRBD1
CASSYGTGESNQPQHF
TGTGCCAGCAGCTACGGGACAGGGGAAAGCAATCAGCCCCAGCATTTT
>TRBJ2-3|.|TRBV29-1|TRBD2
CSAGGGRGTDTQYF
TGCAGCGCGGGAGGCGGGAGGGGCACAGATACGCAGTATTTT
>TRBJ1-6|once|TRBV4-2|.
CASSQGPRAPLHF
TGTGCCAGCAGCCAAGGCCCCAGGGCTCCCCTCCACTTT
>TRBJ1-2|.|TRBV5-5|.
CASSWGTHAPNYGYTF
TGTGCCAGCAGCTGGGGGACACATGCCCCTAACTATGGCTACACCTTC
>TRBJ1-4|.|TRBV4-2|.
CASSLDIGSVATNEKLFF
TGTGCCAGCAGCCTCGACATAGGGAGCGTGGCAACTAATGAAAAACTGTTTTTT
>TRBJ1-1|.|TRBV5-1|.
CASSAGGNTEAFF
TGCGCCAGCAGCGCCGGCGGGAACACTGAAGCTTTCTTT
>TRBJ2-5|.|TRBV5-4|TRBD2
CASSWTSGRQETQYF
TGTGCCAGCAGTTGGACTAGCGGGAGGCAAGAGACCCAGTACTTC
>TRBJ1-2|once|TRBV5-1|.
CASSLGRVGYTF
TGCGCCAGCAGCTTGGGCAGGGTTGGCTACACCTTC
>TRBJ2-1|.|TRBV9|TRBD2
CASSAPREGRGEQFF
TGTGCCAGCAGCGCCCCGCGGGAGGGCCGGGGCGAGCAGTTCTTC
>TRBJ2-3|.|TRBV28|TRBD2
CASQREGADTQYF
TGTGCCAGCCAGCGGGAGGGCGCCGATACGCAGTATTTT
>TRBJ2-7|.|TRBV10-3|.
CAIGPVYGPGEQYF
TGTGCCATCGGTCCGGTTTACGGTCCTGGCGAGCAGTACTTC
>TRBJ1-2|.|TRBV20-1|.
CSASVRQMPGYTF
TGCAGTGCTAGTGTCAGACAAATGCCGGGCTACACCTTC
>TRBJ1-5|.|TRBV15|.
CATSRPQEAQHF
TGTGCCACCAGCAGACCTCAAGAGGCCCAGCATTTT
>TRBJ2-3|few|TRBV20-1|TRBD2
CSASGPLAGVTDTQYF
TGCAGTGCTAGTGGACCACTAGCGGGAGTTACAGATACGCAGTATTTT
>TRBJ2-3|.|TRBV27|.
CASSRDTTSTDTQYF
TGTGCCAGCAGTAGGGACACAACTAGCACAGATACGCAGTATTTT
>TRBJ2-5|.|TRBV3-1/TRBV3-2|.
CASSQGAKTQYF
TGTGCCAGCAGCCAAGGGGCGAAGACCCAGTACTTC
>TRBJ2-7|.|TRBV18|TRBD2
CASSPEIAGVGEQYF
TGTGCCAGCTCACCAGAGATAGCGGGAGTAGGCGAGCAGTACTTC
>TRBJ2-6|.|TRBV27|TRBD1
CASTGTGNSGANVLTF
TGTGCCAGCACGGGGACAGGGAACTCTGGGGCCAACGTCCTGACTTTC
>TRBJ2-3|.|TRBV2|TRBD1
CASRPGQGAISRITDTQYF
TGTGCCAGCAGACCCGGGCAGGGGGCAATCTCAAGGATCACAGATACGCAGTATTTT
>TRBJ1-1|few|TRBV28|TRBD1
CASSLGRGRERGTEAFF
TGTGCCAGCAGTCTCGGGAGGGGGCGCGAAAGGGGAACTGAAGCTTTCTTT
>TRBJ1-5|.|TRBV29-1|.
CSRDLTYSNQPQHF
TGCAGCCGGGATCTAACGTATAGCAATCAGCCCCAGCATTTT
>TRBJ2-2|.|TRBV4-3|.
CASSQDRANTGELFF
TGCGCCAGCAGCCAAGACAGGGCGAACACCGGGGAGCTGTTTTTT
>TRBJ1-1|once|TRBV7-9|TRBD1
CASSLVAGGNTEAFF
TGTGCCAGCAGCTTAGTCGCAGGGGGGAACACTGAAGCTTTCTTT
>TRBJ2-7|few|TRBV3-1/TRBV3-2|TRBD2
CASSLGTSRFYEQYF
TGTGCCAGCAGCCTCGGGACTAGCAGATTCTACGAGCAGTACTTC
>TRBJ1-2|.|TRBV5-1|TRBD1
CASSLSDGQGGRGYTF
TGCGCCAGCAGCTTGAGTGACGGACAGGGAGGTCGTGGCTACACCTTC
>TRBJ1-6|.|TRBV30|TRBD1
CAWRGTVSSYNSPLHF
TGTGCCTGGAGAGGGACAGTTAGCTCCTATAATTCACCCCTCCACTTT